This TCR beta chain was sequenced during a study of blood T cell repertoires in COVID-19. Turning to the study itself: Sites in the United States, Italy and Spain provided acute and convalescent COVID-19 samples. T cells, B-cell-depleted T cells, or PBMCs supplied cDNA or gDNA.

Authors' analysis steps: Counts of nucleated cells, estimated from reference gene primer amplification, were obtained. Profiled with immunoSEQ multiplex PCR; TCRdb holds only in-frame clones, not every one. V, J and clone size derive from that table, while D and trimming were established from the DNA sequence. The table includes about 120,000 clones, around 89% detected once. This CDR3 region has 16 residues. In germline, CDR1 is MNHNY, CDR2 SVGAGI (reference sequence). The V end was cut by 2 bases, the J end by 3 bases, with 16 bases between. The rearrangement joins TRBV6-6 to TRBJ1-1; possibly TRBD1 for D (5 bases). Sequenced material: peripheral blood. The sequence was obtained from a human donor with acute or convalescent COVID-19. The donor label of this sample is uncertain. The CDR3 DNA is TGTGCCAGCAGTTACGGGGCTGGGGTTGTGGACACTGAAGCTTTCTTT. Its protein product is CASSYGAGVVDTEAFF.